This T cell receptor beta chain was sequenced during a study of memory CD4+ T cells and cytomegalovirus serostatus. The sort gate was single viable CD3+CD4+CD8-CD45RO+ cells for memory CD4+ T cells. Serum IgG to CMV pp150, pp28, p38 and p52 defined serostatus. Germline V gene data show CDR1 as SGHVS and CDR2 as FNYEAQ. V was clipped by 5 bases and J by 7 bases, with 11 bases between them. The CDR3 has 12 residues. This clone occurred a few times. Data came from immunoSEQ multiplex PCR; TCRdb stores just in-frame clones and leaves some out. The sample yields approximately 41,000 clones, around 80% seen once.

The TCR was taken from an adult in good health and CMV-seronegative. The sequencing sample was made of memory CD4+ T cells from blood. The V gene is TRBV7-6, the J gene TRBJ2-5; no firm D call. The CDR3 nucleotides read TGTGCCAGCAGCACAACCCCGGGGACCCAGTACTTC. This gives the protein CASSTTPGTQYF.